What follows are 15 T cell receptor beta chains derived from one specimen sequenced in a study of Graves' ophthalmopathy and Graves' hyperthyroidism. RNA transcripts were the template, and TCR beta CDR3 regions were amplified from them. Following a first-round RT-PCR that used HTBI primers, a second-round multiplex PCR was carried out. TCRdb used MiXCR to reprocess the multiplex PCR reads, holding one entry per CDR3 protein. The sample holds about 620,000 distinct CDR3 sequences; 22% are singletons and the top ten take 7.1%. Sequencing used peripheral blood. These receptors were obtained from a woman under 30 with stable Graves' hyperthyroidism. Some clones in this sample may be carry-over from other donors' samples.

Many counts were recorded for this clonotype. The chain employs TRBV12-3 or TRBV12-4 and TRBJ2-7; no reliable D call. The CDR3 loop spans 13 amino acids. The germline V and J ends were trimmed by 3 bases and 5 bases, with 11 bases remaining between them. The CDR3: CASSFWDGNEQYF. DNA for the CDR3: TGTGCCAGCAGTTTCTGGGATGGGAACGAGCAGTACTTC.

The gene calls are TRBV12-3 or TRBV12-4 and TRBJ2-5, with TRBD2 matching 7 bases. The CDR3 consists of 13 residues. Trimming removed 5 bases from V and 5 bases from J; junction bases left unmatched: 5. CDR3 protein: CASSPVGGETQYF. The CDR3 nucleotides are TGTGCCAGCAGTCCAGTGGGAGGGGAGACCCAGTACTTC.

This clonotype was seen ten or more times. V gene TRBV12-3 or TRBV12-4 combines with J gene TRBJ1-5; 9 nucleotides align to TRBD1. The V gene end was trimmed by 5 bases and the J gene end by 0 bases; junction bases not matched to a gene: 8. The length of the CDR3 is 17 residues. The CDR3 region is CASSNIRGQGSNQPQHF. The CDR3 nucleotides read TGTGCCAGCAGTAACATCCGGGGACAGGGTAGCAATCAGCCCCAGCATTTT.

This clonotype was seen repeatedly, ten times or more. In DNA form, the CDR3 reads TGTGCCAGCAGACACAGGGGGGGGAACACTGAAGCTTTCTTT. Translating it yields CASRHRGGNTEAFF. The chain recombines TRBV6-2 or TRBV6-3 with TRBJ1-1; the match to TRBD1 covers 8 bases. Unmatched junction bases numbered 4, after V lost 6 bases and J lost 1 base. From germline, CDR1 is MNHEY and CDR2 SVGEGT. CDR3 length equals 14 residues.

A few counts support this clonotype. The chain has TRBV6-5 and TRBJ2-5; 7 nucleotides line up with TRBD1. Germline CDR1 reads MNHEY; CDR2 reads SVGAGI. There are 15 residues in the CDR3. With 4 bases clipped from V and 1 base from J, the junction kept 6 bases outside the gene matches. In DNA form, the CDR3 reads TGTGCCAGCAGTTCGAGGACAGGCTTCCAAGAGACCCAGTACTTC. This codes for CASSSRTGFQETQYF.

The rearrangement links TRBV2 to TRBJ2-6; D is ambiguous. The germline V gene has CDR1 SNHLY and CDR2 FYNNEI. The CDR3 spans 12 residues. V was shortened by 10 bases and J by 4 bases, with 8 bases between the two germline ends. CDR3 region: CATKSGANVLTF. The CDR3, as DNA: TGTGCCACCAAATCAGGGGCCAACGTCCTGACTTTC. Looking up the rest from reference TRBV2 and TRBJ2-6 gives the full variable domain: EPEVTQTPSHQVTQMGQEVILRCVPISNHLYFYWYRQILGQKVEFLVSFYNNEISEKSEIFDDQFSVERPDGSNFTLKIRSTKLEDSAMYFCATKSGANVLTFGAGSRLTVL.

This clonotype was observed many times. CDR3: CAWNLGTNEAFF. The CDR3, as DNA: TGTGCCTGGAATCTGGGGACGAACGAAGCTTTCTTT. The V and J genes are TRBV30 and TRBJ1-1, with D perhaps TRBD1 (5 bases). V dropped 4 bases and J dropped 8 bases, with 14 bases sitting between them. The CDR3 covers 12 residues. The germline gives CDR1 GTSNPN, CDR2 SVGIG (reference sequence). Drawing the rest from reference TRBV30 and TRBJ1-1, the complete variable domain is SQTIHQWPATLVQPVGSPLSLECTVEGTSNPNLYWYRQAAGRGLQLLFYSVGIGQISSEVPQNLSASRPQDRQFILSSKKLLLSDSGFYLCAWNLGTNEAFFGQGTRLTVV.

This chain joins TRBV4-1 and TRBJ1-2, with unresolved D. CDR1 MGHRA and CDR2 YSYEKL come from the germline V gene. The CDR3 totals 12 residues. The V gene lost 4 bases and the J gene lost 11 bases, with 14 bases spanning the gap. CDR3 protein: CASSRRGPPYTF. CDR3 bases: TGCGCCAGCAGCCGCCGAGGACCCCCTTACACCTTC.

This sequence joins TRBV4-1 and TRBJ2-7, with 7 bases fitting TRBD2. CDR1 and CDR2 from the germline V gene are MGHRA and YSYEKL. J was trimmed by 4 bases and V by 0 bases; bases with no gene match: 27. The CDR3 sequence is 22 residues long. The CDR3 loop reads CASSQEALGAASSGLGIYEQYF. In DNA, the CDR3 is TGCGCCAGCAGCCAAGAGGCCCTAGGGGCCGCGAGTTCAGGACTAGGGATATACGAGCAGTACTTC.

On this clonotype: One end of the junction varies from germline; a read error may be responsible. This sequence joins TRBV2 and TRBJ2-5, with TRBD2 as a possible D gene (5 bases). This CDR3 is built from 13 residues. Looked up from germline, CDR1 is SNHLY and CDR2 is FYNNEI. This chain's CDR3 is CASRLTMQGTQYF. Written as DNA, the CDR3 is TGTGCCAGCAGGCTGACTATGCAAGGGACCCAGTACTTC.

This chain joins TRBV3-1 and TRBJ2-7; 9 nucleotides line up with TRBD2. From germline, CDR1 is LGHDT and CDR2 YNNKEL (reference sequence). With V trimmed by 0 bases and J by 1 base, 7 bases remained unmatched. There are 17 residues in the CDR3. CDR3 sequence (DNA): TGTGCCAGCAGCCAAGATGTCCAGGGACTAGCATCCTACGAGCAGTACGTC. Encoded protein: CASSQDVQGLASYEQYV.

In this sample, this clonotype turned up many times. This chain links TRBV19 with TRBJ2-7, with 7 bases fitting TRBD1. Losses at the gene ends were 1 base for V and 5 bases for J; bases not matched to a gene: 5. The CDR3 is 14 amino acids. Germline-derived CDR1 and CDR2 are LNHDA and SQIVND (reference sequence). CDR3 nucleotide sequence: TGTGCCAGTAGTATAGCGGACAGGCGCCACGAGCAGTACTTC. Protein sequence: CASSIADRRHEQYF.

This sequence joins TRBV5-1 and TRBJ1-3; 8 bases map to TRBD1. With 2 bases clipped from V and 4 bases from J, the junction kept 5 bases outside the gene matches. Looked up from germline, CDR1 is SGHRS and CDR2 is YFSETQ. The length of the CDR3 is 15 residues. DNA of the CDR3: TGCGCCAGCAGCTTCCAGACAGGGGAGGGAAACACCATATATTTT. Translated, it gives CASSFQTGEGNTIYF.

The chain is built from TRBV6-2 or TRBV6-3 and TRBJ1-1, with D unresolved. V lost 7 bases, J lost 0 bases, and 12 bases lay in between. Germline V gene sequence: CDR1 MNHEY, CDR2 SVGEGT. This CDR3 has 14 amino acids. CDR3 in DNA: TGTGCCAGCATCGCGAGGGTTATGAACACTGAAGCTTTCTTT. Translating it yields CASIARVMNTEAFF.

This clonotype has at least ten counts. The chain uses TRBV19 and TRBJ1-3; TRBD1 is a possible D gene (6 bases). V was pared by 8 bases and J by 0 bases, with 17 bases between. The CDR3 extends over 16 amino acids. Germline CDR1 reads LNHDA; CDR2 reads SQIVND (reference sequence). CDR3: CASGQPDLFSGNTIYF. CDR3 in DNA: TGTGCCAGTGGACAGCCGGACCTTTTCTCTGGAAACACCATATATTTT.